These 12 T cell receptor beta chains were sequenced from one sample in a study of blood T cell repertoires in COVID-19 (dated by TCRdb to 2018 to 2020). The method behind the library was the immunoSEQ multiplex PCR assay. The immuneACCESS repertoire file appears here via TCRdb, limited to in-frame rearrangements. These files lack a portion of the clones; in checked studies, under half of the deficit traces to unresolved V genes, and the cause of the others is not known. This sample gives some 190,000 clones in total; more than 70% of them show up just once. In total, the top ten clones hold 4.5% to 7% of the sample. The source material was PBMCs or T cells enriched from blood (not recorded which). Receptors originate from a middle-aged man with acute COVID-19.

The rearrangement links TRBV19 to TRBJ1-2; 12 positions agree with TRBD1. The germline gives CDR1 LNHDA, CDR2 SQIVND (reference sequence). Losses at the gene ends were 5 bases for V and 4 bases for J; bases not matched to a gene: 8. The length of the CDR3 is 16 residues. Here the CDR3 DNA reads TGTGCCAGTAGTTCCGCCGGGACAGGGGGCACCTATGGCTACACCTTC. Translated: CASSSAGTGGTYGYTF.

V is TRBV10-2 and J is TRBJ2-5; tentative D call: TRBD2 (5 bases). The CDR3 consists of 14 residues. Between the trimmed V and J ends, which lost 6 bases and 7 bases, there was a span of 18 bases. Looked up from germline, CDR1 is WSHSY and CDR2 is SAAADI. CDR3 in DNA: TGCGCCAGCAGACGGACTTACTGGATGGGGACCCAGTACTTC. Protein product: CASRRTYWMGTQYF.

CDR3 loop: CASSQQGQGSLMNTEAFF. CDR3 nucleotides: TGCGCCAGCAGTCAACAGGGACAGGGAAGCCTCATGAACACTGAAGCTTTCTTT. The chain combines TRBV23-1 with TRBJ1-1, with 9 bases lining up with TRBD1. TRBV23-1 is an ORF, with its function uncertain. J was trimmed by 0 bases and V by 2 bases; bases with no gene match: 10. This CDR3 has 18 amino acids.

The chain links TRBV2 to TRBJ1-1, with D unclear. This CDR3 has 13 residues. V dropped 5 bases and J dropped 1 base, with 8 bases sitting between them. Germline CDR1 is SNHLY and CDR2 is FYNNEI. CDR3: CASSLRQNTEAFF. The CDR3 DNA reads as TGTGCCAGCAGTTTGAGGCAGAACACTGAAGCTTTCTTT.

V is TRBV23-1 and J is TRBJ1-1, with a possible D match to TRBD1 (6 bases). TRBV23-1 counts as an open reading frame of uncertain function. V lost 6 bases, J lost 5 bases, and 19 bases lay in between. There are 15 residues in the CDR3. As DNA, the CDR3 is TGCGCCAGCAGCCGACAAAGGGGGTCGGGGACTGAAGCTTTCTTT. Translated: CASSRQRGSGTEAFF.

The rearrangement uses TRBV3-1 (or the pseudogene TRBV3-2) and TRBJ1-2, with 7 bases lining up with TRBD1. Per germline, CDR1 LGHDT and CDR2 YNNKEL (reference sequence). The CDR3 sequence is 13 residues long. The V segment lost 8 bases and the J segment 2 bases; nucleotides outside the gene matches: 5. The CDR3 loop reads CASEGAGNYGYTF. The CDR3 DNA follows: TGTGCCAGCGAGGGGGCTGGGAACTATGGCTACACCTTC.

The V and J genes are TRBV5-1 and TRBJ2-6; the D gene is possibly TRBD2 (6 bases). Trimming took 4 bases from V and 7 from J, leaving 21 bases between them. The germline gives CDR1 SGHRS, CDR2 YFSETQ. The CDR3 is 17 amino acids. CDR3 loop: CASSLERGTEVANVLTF. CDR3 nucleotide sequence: TGCGCCAGCAGCCTCGAACGGGGGACCGAGGTCGCCAACGTCCTGACTTTC.

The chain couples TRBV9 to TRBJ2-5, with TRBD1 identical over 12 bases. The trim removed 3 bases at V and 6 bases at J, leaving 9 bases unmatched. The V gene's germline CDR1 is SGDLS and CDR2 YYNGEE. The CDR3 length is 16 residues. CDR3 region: CASSGKPGQGAKTQYF. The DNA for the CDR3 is TGTGCCAGCAGCGGTAAACCGGGACAGGGGGCCAAGACCCAGTACTTC. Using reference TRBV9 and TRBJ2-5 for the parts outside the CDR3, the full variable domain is DSGVTQTPKHLITATGQRVTLRCSPRSGDLSVYWYQQSLDQGLQFLIQYYNGEERAKGNILERFSAQQFPDLHSELNLSSLELGDSALYFCASSGKPGQGAKTQYFGPGTRLLVL.

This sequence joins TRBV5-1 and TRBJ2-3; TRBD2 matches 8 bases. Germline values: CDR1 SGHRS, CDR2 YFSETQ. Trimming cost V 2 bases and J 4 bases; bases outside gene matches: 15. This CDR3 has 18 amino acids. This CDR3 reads CASSFFEVAGSRADTQYF. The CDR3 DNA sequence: TGCGCCAGCAGCTTCTTTGAGGTAGCGGGGAGTAGAGCAGATACGCAGTATTTT. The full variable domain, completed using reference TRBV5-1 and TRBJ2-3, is KAGVTQTPRYLIKTRGQQVTLSCSPISGHRSVSWYQQTPGQGLQFLFEYFSETQRNKGNFPGRFSGRQFSNSRSEMNVSTLELGDSALYLCASSFFEVAGSRADTQYFGPGTRLTVL.

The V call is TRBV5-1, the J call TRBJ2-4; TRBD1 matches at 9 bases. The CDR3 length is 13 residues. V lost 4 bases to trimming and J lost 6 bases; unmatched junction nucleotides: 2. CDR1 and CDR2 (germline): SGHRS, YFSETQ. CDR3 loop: CASSLGQGNIQYF. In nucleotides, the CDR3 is TGCGCCAGCAGCCTGGGACAGGGAAACATTCAGTACTTC.

The CDR3 loop reads CASRRTGRGEPQHF. The CDR3 DNA reads as TGTGCCAGCAGGCGGACGGGGAGGGGGGAGCCCCAGCATTTT. The V gene is TRBV28, the J gene TRBJ1-5, with D possibly being TRBD1 (6 bases). The CDR3 runs 14 residues. Germline V lookup: CDR1 MDHEN, CDR2 SYDVKM. Trimming shortened V by 6 bases and J by 8 bases, and 17 bases separated the two germline ends.

The CDR3 spells CAWRTSGSSYEQYF. The DNA of the CDR3 is TGTGCCTGGAGGACTAGCGGATCATCCTACGAGCAGTACTTC. V and J are TRBV30 and TRBJ2-7, with 9 bases aligning to TRBD2. CDR1 and CDR2 (germline): GTSNPN, SVGIG (reference sequence). Trimming removed 3 bases from V and 1 base from J; junction bases left unmatched: 4. The CDR3 has 14 amino acids.